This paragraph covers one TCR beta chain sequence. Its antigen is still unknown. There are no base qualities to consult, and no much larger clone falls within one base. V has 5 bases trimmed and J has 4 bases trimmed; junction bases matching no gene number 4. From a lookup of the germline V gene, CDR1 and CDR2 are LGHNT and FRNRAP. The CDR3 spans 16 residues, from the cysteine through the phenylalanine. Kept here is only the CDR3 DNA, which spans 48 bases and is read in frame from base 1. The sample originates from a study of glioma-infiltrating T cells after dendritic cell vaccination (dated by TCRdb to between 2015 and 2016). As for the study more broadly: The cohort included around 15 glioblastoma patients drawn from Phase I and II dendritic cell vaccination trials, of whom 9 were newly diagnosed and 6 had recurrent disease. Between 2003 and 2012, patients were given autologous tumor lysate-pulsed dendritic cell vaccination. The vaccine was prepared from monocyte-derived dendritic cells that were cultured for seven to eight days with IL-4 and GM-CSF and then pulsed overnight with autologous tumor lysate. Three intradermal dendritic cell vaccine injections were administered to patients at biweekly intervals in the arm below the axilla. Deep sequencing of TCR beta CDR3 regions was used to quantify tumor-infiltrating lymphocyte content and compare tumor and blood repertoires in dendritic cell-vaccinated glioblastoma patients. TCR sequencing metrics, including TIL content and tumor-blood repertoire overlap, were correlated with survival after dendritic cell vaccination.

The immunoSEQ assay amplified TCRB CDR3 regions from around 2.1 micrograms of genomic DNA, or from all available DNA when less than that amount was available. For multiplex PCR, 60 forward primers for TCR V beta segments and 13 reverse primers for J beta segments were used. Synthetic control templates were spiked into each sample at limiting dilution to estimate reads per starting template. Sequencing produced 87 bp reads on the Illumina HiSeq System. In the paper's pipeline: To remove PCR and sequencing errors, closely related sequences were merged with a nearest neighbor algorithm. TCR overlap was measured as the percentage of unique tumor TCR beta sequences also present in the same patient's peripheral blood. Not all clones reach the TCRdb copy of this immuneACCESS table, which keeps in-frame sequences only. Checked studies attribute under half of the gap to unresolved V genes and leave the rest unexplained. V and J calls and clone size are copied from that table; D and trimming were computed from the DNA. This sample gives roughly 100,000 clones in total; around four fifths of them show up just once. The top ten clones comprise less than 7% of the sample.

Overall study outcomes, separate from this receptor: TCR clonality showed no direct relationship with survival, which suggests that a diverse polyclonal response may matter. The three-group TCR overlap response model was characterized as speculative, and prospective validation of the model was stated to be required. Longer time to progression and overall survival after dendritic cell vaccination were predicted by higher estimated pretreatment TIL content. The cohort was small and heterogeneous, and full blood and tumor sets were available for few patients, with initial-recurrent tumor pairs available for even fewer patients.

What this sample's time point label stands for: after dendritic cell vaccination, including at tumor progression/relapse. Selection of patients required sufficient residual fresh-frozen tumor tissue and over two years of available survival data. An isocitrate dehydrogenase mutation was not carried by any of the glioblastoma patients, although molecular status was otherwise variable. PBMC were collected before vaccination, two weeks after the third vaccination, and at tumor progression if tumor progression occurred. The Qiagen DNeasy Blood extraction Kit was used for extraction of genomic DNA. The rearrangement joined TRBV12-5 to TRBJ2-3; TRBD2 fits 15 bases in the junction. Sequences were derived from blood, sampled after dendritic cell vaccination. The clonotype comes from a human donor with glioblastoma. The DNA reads TGTGCTAGTGGTATCCGGACTAGCGGGGGGGCAGATACGCAGTATTTT. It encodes CASGIRTSGGADTQYF. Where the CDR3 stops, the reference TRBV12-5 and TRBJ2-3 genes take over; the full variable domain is DARVTQTPRHKVTEMGQEVTMRCQPILGHNTVFWYRQTMMQGLELLAYFRNRAPLDDSGMPKDRFSAEMPDATLATLKIQPSEPRDSAVYFCASGIRTSGGADTQYFGPGTRLTVL.